The table lists the clone carrying this T cell receptor (beta chain) with many counts. Patients were all untreated before their thyroid surgery. With 3 bases removed from V and 5 bases from J, the gap between germline ends came to 11 bases. Germline V gives CDR1 LNHNV, CDR2 YYDKDF (reference sequence). The CDR3 runs to 14 residues. This sample stems from a study of metastatic and nonmetastatic thyroid tumors. In the study overall: Malignant and benign thyroid patients had repertoires compared in peripheral blood and tumor or nodule tissue.

Original methodology: A classifier for distant metastasis in papillary thyroid cancer was constructed using CDR3 differences observed across clinicopathological groups. Using MiXCR, TCRdb re-called clones from the PCR reads. What appears here as the V and J calls and clone size reflects TCRdb's work, not the paper's. The sample yields about 33,000 clones, over 15% seen once. This chain links TRBV15 with TRBJ1-5; D possibly corresponds to TRBD1 (5 bases). Sequencing input: blood. The sequence was obtained from a male donor with papillary thyroid cancer or a benign thyroid nodule (not recorded which). Some clones in this sample may be carry-over from other donors' samples. The CDR3 loop reads CATSSWQGDQPQHF. CDR3 bases: TGTGCCACCAGCAGCTGGCAGGGCGATCAGCCCCAGCATTTT.